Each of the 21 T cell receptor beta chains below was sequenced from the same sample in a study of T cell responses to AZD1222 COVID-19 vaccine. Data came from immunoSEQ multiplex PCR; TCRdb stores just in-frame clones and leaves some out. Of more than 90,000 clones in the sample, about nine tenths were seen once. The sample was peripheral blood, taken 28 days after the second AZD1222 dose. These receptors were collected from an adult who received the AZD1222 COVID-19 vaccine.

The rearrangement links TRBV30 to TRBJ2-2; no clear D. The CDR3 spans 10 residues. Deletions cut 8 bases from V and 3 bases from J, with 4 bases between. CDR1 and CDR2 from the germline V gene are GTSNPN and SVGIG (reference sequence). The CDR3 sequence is CAGHTGELFF. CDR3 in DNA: TGTGCCGGGCACACCGGGGAGCTGTTTTTT.

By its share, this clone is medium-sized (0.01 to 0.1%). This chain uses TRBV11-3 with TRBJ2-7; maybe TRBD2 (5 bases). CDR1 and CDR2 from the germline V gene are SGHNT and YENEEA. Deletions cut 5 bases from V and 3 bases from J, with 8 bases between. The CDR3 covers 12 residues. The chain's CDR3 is CASSRSGYEQYF. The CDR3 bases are TGTGCCAGCAGCCGAAGCGGCTACGAGCAGTACTTC.

CDR3 nucleotide sequence: TGCGCCAGCAGTGCCGGACAGGGGGCGGAAGAGACCCAGTACTTC. Protein: CASSAGQGAEETQYF. The chain recombines TRBV10-1 with TRBJ2-5, with 11 nucleotides matching TRBD1. The CDR3 is 15 residues long. Trimming cost V 4 bases and J 3 bases; bases outside gene matches: 4. Germline V gene data show CDR1 as WNHNN and CDR2 as SYGVQD (reference sequence).

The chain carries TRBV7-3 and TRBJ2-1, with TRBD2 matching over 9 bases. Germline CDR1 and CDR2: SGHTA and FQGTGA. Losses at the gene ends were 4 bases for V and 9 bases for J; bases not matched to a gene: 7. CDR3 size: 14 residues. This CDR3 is CASSSLAGRGEQFF. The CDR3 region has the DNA TGTGCCAGCAGCTCACTAGCGGGCCGAGGTGAGCAGTTCTTC.

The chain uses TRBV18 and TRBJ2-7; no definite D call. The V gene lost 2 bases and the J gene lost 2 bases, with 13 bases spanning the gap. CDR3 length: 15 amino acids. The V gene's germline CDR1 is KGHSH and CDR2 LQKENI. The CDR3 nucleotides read TGTGCCAGCTCACCAAACGGATTAAACCCCTACGAGCAGTACTTC. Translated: CASSPNGLNPYEQYF. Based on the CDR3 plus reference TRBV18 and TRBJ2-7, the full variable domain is NAGVMQNPRHLVRRRGQEARLRCSPMKGHSHVYWYRQLPEEGLKFMVYLQKENIIDESGMPKERFSAEFPKEGPSILRIQQVVRGDSAAYFCASSPNGLNPYEQYFGPGTRLTVT.

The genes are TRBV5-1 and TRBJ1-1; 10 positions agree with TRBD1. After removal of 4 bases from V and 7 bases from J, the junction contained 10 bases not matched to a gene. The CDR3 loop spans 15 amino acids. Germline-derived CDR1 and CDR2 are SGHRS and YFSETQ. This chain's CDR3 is CASSEADRGRIEAFF. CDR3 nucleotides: TGCGCCAGCAGCGAGGCCGACAGGGGGCGTATTGAAGCTTTCTTT.

The CDR3 DNA reads as TGTGCCAGCAGCTTAACGGAGTTGCGGGAGGGGGCCTTCTACGAGCAGTACTTC. This sequence encodes CASSLTELREGAFYEQYF. The genes are TRBV11-2 and TRBJ2-7; 9 bases fit TRBD2. The germline V gene encodes CDR1 SGHAT and CDR2 FQNNGV. The V gene end was trimmed by 2 bases and the J gene end by 3 bases; junction bases not matched to a gene: 14. The CDR3 has 18 amino acids.

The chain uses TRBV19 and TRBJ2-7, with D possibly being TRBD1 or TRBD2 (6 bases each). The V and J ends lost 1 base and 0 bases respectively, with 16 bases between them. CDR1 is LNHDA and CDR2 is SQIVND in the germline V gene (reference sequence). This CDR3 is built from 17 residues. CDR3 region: CASSIGGRGPGSYEQYF. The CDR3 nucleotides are TGTGCCAGTAGTATAGGAGGTCGGGGGCCTGGCTCCTACGAGCAGTACTTC.

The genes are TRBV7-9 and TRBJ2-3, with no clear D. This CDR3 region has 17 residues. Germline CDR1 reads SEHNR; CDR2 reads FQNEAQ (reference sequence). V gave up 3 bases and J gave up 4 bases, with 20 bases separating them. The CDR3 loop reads CASSFASHALGADTQYF. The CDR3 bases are TGTGCCAGCAGCTTCGCCTCACATGCCTTAGGCGCAGATACGCAGTATTTT.

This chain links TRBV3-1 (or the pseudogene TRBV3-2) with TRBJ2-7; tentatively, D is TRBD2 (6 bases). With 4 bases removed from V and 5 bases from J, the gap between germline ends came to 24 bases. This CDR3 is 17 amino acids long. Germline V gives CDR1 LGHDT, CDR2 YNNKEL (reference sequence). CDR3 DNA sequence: TGTGCCAGCAGCCCGGGAGATCAACCTCATGAGAACGACGAGCAGTACTTC. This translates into CASSPGDQPHENDEQYF.

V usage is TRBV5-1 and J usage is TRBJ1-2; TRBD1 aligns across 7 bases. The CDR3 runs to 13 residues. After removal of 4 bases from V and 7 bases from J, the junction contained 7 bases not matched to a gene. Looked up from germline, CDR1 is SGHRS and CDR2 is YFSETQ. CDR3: CASSQGEGVGYTF. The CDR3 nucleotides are TGCGCCAGCAGCCAGGGGGAAGGGGTTGGCTACACCTTC.

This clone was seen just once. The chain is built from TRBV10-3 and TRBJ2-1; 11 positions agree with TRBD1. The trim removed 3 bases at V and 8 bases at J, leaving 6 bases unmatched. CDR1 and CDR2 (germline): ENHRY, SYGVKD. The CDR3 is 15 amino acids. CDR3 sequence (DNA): TGTGCCATCAGTGATCCCCGGGACAGGGGGGATGAGCAGTTCTTC. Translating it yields CAISDPRDRGDEQFF.

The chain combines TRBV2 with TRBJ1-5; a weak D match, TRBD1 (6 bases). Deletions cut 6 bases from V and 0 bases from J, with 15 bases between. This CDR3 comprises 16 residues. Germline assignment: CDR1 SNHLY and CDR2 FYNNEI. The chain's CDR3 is CASREQTGHSNQPQHF. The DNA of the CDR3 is TGTGCCAGCAGAGAACAGACAGGACATAGCAATCAGCCCCAGCATTTT.

CDR3 nucleotide sequence: TGTGCCAGCTCCCAACAGGGGTTTCTGGTGAACACTGAAGCTTTCTTT. Translated: CASSQQGFLVNTEAFF. This chain links TRBV18 with TRBJ1-1; 7 nucleotides line up with TRBD1. The junction had 10 bases not matched to a gene; V was cut back by 6 bases and J by 0 bases. Looked up from germline, CDR1 is KGHSH and CDR2 is LQKENI. This CDR3 has 16 residues.

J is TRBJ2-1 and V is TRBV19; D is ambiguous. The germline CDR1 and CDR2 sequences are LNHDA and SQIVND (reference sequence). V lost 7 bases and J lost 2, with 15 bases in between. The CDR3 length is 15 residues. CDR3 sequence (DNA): TGTGCCAGTACCCCCACGGGCCTACCCTACAATGAGCAGTTCTTC. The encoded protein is CASTPTGLPYNEQFF.

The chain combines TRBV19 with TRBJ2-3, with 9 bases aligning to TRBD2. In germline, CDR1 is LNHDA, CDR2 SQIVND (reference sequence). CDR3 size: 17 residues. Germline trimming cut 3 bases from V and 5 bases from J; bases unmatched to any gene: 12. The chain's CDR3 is CASSIADLAGMGDTQYF. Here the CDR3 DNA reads TGTGCCAGTAGTATCGCCGACCTAGCGGGAATGGGAGATACGCAGTATTTT.

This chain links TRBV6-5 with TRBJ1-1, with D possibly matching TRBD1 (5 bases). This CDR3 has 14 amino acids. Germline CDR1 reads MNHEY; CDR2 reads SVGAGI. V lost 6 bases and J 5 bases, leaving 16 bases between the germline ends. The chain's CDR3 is CASRTGDRRTEAFF. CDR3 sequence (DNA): TGTGCCAGCAGAACCGGGGACCGCAGAACTGAAGCTTTCTTT.

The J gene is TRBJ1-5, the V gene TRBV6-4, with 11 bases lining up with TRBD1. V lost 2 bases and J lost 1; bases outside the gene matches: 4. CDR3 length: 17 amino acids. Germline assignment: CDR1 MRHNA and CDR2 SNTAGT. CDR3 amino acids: CASSDPDRGLSNQPQHF. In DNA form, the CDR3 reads TGTGCCAGCAGTGACCCGGACAGGGGGCTAAGCAATCAGCCCCAGCATTTT.

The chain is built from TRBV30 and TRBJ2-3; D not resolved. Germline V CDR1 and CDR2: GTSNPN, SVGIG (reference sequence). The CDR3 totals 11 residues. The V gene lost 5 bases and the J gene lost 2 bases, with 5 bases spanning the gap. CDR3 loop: CAWGVTDTQYF. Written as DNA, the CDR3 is TGTGCCTGGGGCGTCACAGATACGCAGTATTTT.

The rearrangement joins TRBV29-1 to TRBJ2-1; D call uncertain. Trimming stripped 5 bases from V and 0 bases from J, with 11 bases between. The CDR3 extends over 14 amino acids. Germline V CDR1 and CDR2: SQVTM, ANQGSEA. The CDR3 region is CSVFRARSYNEQFF. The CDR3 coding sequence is TGCAGCGTTTTTCGCGCTCGCTCCTACAATGAGCAGTTCTTC.

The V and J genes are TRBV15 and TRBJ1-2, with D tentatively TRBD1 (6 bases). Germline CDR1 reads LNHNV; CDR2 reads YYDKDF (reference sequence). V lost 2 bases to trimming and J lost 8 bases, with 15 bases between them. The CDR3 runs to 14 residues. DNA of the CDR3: TGTGCCACCAGCAGAATAGCAGGGGAAAGAGGCTACACCTTC. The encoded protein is CATSRIAGERGYTF.